A selection of T cell receptor beta chains follows, all from one sample in a study of TIL therapy for anti-PD-1-resistant metastatic lung cancer. Libraries were prepared by immunoSEQ multiplex PCR; TCRdb keeps only in-frame clonotypes and omits some of them. Altogether more than 90,000 clones are present, 65% being singletons, with the ten largest covering approximately 11%. The sample in question was tumor tissue, obtained at baseline. These TCRs come from a person between 25 and 79 years old with non-small cell lung cancer. Both conserved end residues are trimmed from each CDR3.

TRBV6-5	TRBJ2-7	ASRDAGTSAYEQY
TRBV20-1	TRBJ2-5	SAKSFETQY
TRBV28	TRBJ1-6	ASSLGRYNSPLH
TRBV2	TRBJ1-1	ASTLEGDSTEAF
TRBV7-8	TRBJ2-1	ASSYLKRGGQNEQF
TRBV7-2	TRBJ1-1	ASSLIGSNTEAF
TRBV10-3	TRBJ1-2	AISDGSNYGYT
TRBV28	TRBJ2-3	ASRIGGAGTDTQY
TRBV5-6	TRBJ1-3	ASQSSGNTIY
TRBV11-2	TRBJ2-5	ASSPGGHSYQETQY
TRBV6-5	TRBJ2-5	ASSFYGLALRAQY
TRBV2	TRBJ2-7	ASRPGQSIQPSY
TRBV29-1	TRBJ2-2	SAQSVGGAYTGELF